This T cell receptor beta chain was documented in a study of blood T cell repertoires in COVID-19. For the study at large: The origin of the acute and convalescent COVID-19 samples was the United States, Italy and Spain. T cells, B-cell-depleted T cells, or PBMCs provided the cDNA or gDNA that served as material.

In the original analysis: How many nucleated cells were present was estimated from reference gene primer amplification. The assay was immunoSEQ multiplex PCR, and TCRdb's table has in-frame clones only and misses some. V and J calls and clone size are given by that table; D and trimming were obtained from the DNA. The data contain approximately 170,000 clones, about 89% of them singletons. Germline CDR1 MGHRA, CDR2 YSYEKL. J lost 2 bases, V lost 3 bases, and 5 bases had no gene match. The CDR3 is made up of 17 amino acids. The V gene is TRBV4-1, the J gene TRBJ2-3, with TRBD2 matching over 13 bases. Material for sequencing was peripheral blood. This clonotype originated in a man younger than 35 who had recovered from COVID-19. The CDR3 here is CASSQTGLAGNTDTQYF. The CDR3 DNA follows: TGCGCCAGCAGCCAGACGGGACTAGCGGGGAACACAGATACGCAGTATTTT.